The source of this TCR beta chain is a study of T cells in Graves' hyperthyroidism and ophthalmopathy. CDR3 size: 16 residues. V lost 4 bases, J lost 0 bases, and 13 bases lay in between. The V gene's germline CDR1 is SEHNR and CDR2 FQNEAQ (reference sequence). As for this clonotype: The antigen is not known.

Amplified regions were TCR beta CDR3 sequences from RNA transcripts. A set of HTBI primers served as the primers for a first-round RT-PCR of the TCR CDR3. TCRdb reprocessed the multiplex PCR reads with MiXCR, giving one entry per CDR3 protein. The profile covers 650,000 to 850,000 distinct CDR3 sequences, with about 17% appearing a single time and about a sixth taken by the ten largest. Uncontrolled infection, other autoimmune disease, pregnancy or lactation barred patients from enrollment. Orbital computed tomography and thyroid ultrasound, together with serum TRAb and thyroxine and clinical symptoms, were used for diagnoses. The PBMCs were sourced from fresh peripheral blood (about 10 ml). Regarding the study as a whole: Peripheral blood also featured most of the thyroid clonotypes expanded above 0.001.

The receptor was derived from a woman aged 50 to 60 with Graves' hyperthyroidism that later progressed to Graves' ophthalmopathy. The rearrangement links TRBV7-9 to TRBJ2-1; D is unclear. Sequences were obtained from blood. CDR3 in DNA: TGTGCCAGCAGCTCGCGGAAGCCTAGCTCCTACAATGAGCAGTTCTTC. Its protein is CASSSRKPSSYNEQFF. Drawing the rest from reference TRBV7-9 and TRBJ2-1, the complete variable domain is DTGVSQNPRHKITKRGQNVTFRCDPISEHNRLYWYRQTLGQGPEFLTYFQNEAQLEKSRLLSDRFSAERPKGSFSTLEIQRTEQGDSAMYLCASSSRKPSSYNEQFFGPGTRLTVL.